The sequence of this T cell receptor beta chain was determined in a study of patients and donors after allogeneic stem cell transplantation. TCRdb re-derived calls from the RT-PCR reads in MiXCR, one entry per CDR3 protein. The sample has about 960,000 distinct CDR3 sequences; approximately 18% are singletons. In its sample, this clonotype was seen a few times. Trimming cost V 0 bases and J 0 bases, with 8 bases left between them. Germline V CDR1 and CDR2: GTSNPN, SVGIG (reference sequence). The CDR3 length is 14 residues. This rearrangement joins TRBV30 to TRBJ1-1; D is undetermined. What was sequenced was blood, either unsorted or a sorted T cell fraction (not recorded which). The TCR comes from a human donor who was either an allogeneic HSCT recipient or a stem cell or donor lymphocyte infusion donor (not recorded which). It is not recorded whose cells these are; they may come from a transplant donor. CDR3 residues: CAWSVGNLNTEAFF. The CDR3, as DNA: TGTGCCTGGAGTGTAGGGAATTTGAACACTGAAGCTTTCTTT.